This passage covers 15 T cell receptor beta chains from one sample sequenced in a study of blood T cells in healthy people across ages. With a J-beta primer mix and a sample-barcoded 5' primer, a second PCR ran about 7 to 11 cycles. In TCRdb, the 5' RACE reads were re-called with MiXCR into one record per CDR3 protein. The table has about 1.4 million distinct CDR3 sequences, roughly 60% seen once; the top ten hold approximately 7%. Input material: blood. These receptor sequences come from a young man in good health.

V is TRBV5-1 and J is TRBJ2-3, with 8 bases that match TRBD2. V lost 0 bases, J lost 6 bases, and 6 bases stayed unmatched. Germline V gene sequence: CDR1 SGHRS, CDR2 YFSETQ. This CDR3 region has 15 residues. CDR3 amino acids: CASSLATSVTDTQYF. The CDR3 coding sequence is TGCGCCAGCAGCTTGGCGACTAGCGTAACGGATACGCAGTATTTT.

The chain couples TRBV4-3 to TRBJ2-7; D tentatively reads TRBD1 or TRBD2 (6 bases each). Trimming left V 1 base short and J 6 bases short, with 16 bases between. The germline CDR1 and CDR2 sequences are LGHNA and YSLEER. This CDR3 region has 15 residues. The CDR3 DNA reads TGCGCCAGCAGCCAAGCTACGGGGGCGTTCGGCGAGCAGTACTTC. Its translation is CASSQATGAFGEQYF.

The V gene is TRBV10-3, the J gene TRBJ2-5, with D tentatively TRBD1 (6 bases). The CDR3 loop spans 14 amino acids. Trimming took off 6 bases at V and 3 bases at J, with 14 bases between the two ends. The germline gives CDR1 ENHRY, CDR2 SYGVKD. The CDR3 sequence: CAISLTGQKETQYF. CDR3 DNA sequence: TGTGCCATCAGCCTTACCGGACAGAAAGAGACCCAGTACTTC.

The CDR3 region has the DNA TGTGCCAGCAGTGTCGGACACGCCTCCTACGAGCAGTACTTC. Translation gives CASSVGHASYEQYF. The gene calls are TRBV6-5 and TRBJ2-7, with D tentatively TRBD1 (5 bases). Looked up from germline, CDR1 is MNHEY and CDR2 is SVGAGI. V gave up 5 bases and J gave up 0 bases, with 11 bases separating them. This CDR3 has 14 amino acids.

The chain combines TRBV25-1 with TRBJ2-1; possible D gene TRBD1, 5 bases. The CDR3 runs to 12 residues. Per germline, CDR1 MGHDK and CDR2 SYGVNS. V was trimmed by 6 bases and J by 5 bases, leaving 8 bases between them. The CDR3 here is CASRDTHNEQFF. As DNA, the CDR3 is TGTGCCAGCAGGGACACCCACAATGAGCAGTTCTTC.

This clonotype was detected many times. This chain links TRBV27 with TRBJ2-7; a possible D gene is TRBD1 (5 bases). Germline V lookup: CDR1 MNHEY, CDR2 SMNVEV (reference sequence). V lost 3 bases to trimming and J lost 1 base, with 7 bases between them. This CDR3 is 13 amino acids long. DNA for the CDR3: TGTGCCAGCAGTTTGACAGAGTCCTACGAGCAGTACTTC. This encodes CASSLTESYEQYF.

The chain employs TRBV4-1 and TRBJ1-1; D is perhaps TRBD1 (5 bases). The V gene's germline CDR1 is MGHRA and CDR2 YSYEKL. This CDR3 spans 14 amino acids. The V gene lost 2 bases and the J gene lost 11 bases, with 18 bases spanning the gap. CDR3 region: CASSQLSGGDPAFF. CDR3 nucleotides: TGCGCCAGCAGCCAATTGTCCGGGGGGGACCCGGCTTTCTTT.

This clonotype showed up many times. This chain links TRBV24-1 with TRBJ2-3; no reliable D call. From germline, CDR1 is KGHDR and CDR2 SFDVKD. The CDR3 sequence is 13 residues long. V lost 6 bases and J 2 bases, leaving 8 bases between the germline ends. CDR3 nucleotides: TGTGCCACCAGTCCTACAAACACAGATACGCAGTATTTT. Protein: CATSPTNTDTQYF.

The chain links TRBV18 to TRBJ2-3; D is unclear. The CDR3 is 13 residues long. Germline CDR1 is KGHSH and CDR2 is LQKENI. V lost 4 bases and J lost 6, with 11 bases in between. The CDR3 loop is CASSRYLEDTQYF. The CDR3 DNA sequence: TGTGCCAGCTCACGATACCTAGAGGATACGCAGTATTTT.

DNA for the CDR3: TGTGCCAGCAGCGAAAAGCTTGGGACACCCACCTACGAGCAGTACTTC. It is translated as CASSEKLGTPTYEQYF. This chain uses TRBV7-9 with TRBJ2-5; D perhaps matches TRBD1 (6 bases). The closer fit of TRBJ2-7 to the DNA end suggests the J call may be wrong. The CDR3 contains 16 residues. CDR1 and CDR2 from the germline V gene are SEHNR and FQNEAQ (reference sequence).

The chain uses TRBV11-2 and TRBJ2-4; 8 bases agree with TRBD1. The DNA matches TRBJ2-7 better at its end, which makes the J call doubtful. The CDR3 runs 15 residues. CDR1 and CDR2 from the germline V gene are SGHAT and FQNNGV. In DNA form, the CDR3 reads TGTGCCAGCAGCTTAGGGGGGGACAGGCTACACGAGCAGTACTTC. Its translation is CASSLGGDRLHEQYF.

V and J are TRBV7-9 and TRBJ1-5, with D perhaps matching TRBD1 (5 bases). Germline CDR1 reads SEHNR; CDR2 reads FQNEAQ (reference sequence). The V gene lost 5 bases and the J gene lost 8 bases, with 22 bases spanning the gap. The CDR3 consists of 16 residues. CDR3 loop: CASSDWSGPNGKPQHF. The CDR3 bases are TGTGCCAGCAGCGACTGGTCGGGGCCCAACGGAAAGCCCCAGCATTTT.

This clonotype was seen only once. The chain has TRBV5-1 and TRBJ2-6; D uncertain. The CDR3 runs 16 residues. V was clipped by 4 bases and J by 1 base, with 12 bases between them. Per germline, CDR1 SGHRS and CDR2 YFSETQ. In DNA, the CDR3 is TGCGCCAGCAGCGAGACTCGGGCTTCTGGGGCCAACGTCCTGACTTTC. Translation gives CASSETRASGANVLTF.

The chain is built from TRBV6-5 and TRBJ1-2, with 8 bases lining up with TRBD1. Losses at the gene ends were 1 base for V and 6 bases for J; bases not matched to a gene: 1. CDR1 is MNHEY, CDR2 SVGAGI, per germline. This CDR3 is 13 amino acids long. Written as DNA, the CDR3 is TGTGCCAGCAGTTACTGGACAGGGAATGGCTACACCTTC. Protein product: CASSYWTGNGYTF.

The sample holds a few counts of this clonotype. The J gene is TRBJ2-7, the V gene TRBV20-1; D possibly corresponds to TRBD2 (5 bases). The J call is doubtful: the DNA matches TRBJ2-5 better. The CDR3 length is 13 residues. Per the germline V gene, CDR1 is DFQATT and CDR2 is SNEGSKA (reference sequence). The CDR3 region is CSASPLAAGTQYF. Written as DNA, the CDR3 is TGCAGTGCTAGCCCCCTAGCCGCGGGGACCCAGTACTTC.